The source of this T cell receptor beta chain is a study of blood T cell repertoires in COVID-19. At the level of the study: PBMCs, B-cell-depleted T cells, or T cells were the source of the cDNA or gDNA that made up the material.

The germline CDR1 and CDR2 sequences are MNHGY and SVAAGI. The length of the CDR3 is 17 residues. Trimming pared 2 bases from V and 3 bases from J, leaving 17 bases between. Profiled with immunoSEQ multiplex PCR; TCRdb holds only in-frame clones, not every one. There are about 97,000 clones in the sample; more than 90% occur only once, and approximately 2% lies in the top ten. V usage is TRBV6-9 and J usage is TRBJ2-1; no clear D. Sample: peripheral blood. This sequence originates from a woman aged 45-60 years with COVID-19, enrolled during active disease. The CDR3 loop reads CASSYLSPSTVYNEQFF. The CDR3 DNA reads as TGTGCCAGCAGTTATCTTAGTCCATCAACCGTCTACAATGAGCAGTTCTTC.